This T cell receptor (beta chain) was sequenced in a study of regulatory T cells in long-lasting Graves disease. This CDR3 contains 15 residues. V was pared by 5 bases and J by 4 bases, with 16 bases between. Looked up from germline, CDR1 is SGDLS and CDR2 is YYNGEE. Arm-PCR with iRepertoire HTBI primers amplified the CDR3 regions for these TCR beta libraries. TCRdb analysed the multiplex PCR reads with MiXCR anew, one entry per CDR3 protein. The table has 550,000 to 650,000 distinct CDR3 sequences, 15% to 20% seen once. Noted time point: newly diagnosed GD, antithyroid drugs for less than 3 months. TCR sequences were obtained from RNA taken from PBMCs. The same specimen was also included in a second study, on T cells in Graves' hyperthyroidism and ophthalmopathy.

This specimen was peripheral blood mononuclear cells (PBMCs), taken at new diagnosis, from a patient treated with antithyroid drugs. The V and J genes are TRBV9 and TRBJ1-5; D is perhaps TRBD1 (5 bases). The TCR sequence derives from a man aged 18 to 30 with Graves disease. The CDR3 region has the DNA TGTGCCAGCAGTTTATCGGGGCAAGAGAATCAGCCCCAGCATTTT. Its translation: CASSLSGQENQPQHF.